The 23 T cell receptor beta chains given below trace back to one sample, sequenced in a study of T-cell reconstitution after alpha-beta-depleted transplantation in children. Researchers prepared the TCRbeta library using unique molecular identifiers, the study reports. TCRdb independently ran MiXCR on the PCR reads; one entry per CDR3 protein. The repertoire holds a few hundred thousand distinct CDR3 sequences, with 25% to 30% as singletons. The sample here was PBMCs, taken before TCRalphabeta/CD19-depleted stem cell transplant. These receptors were obtained from a boy in the first two years of life with Wiskott-Aldrich syndrome, due to receive a stem cell transplant.

The chain links TRBV4-2 to TRBJ2-5, with 8 positions matching TRBD2. Germline V gene data show CDR1 as LGHNA and CDR2 as YNFKEQ. Trimming cost V 1 base and J 3 bases; bases outside gene matches: 7. CDR3 length: 16 amino acids. The chain's CDR3 is CASSQAGTGGEETQYF. CDR3 DNA sequence: TGTGCCAGCAGCCAAGCGGGGACGGGAGGGGAAGAGACCCAGTACTTC.

This clonotype was observed a few times. The rearrangement joins TRBV7-9 to TRBJ2-1; D possibly uses TRBD1 or TRBD2 (6 bases each). Trimming removed 1 base at V and 12 bases at J, with 10 bases between. The CDR3 loop spans 12 amino acids. Germline CDR1 and CDR2: SEHNR and FQNEAQ (reference sequence). The CDR3 protein is CASSLEGGRQFF. Written as DNA, the CDR3 is TGTGCCAGCAGCTTAGAGGGGGGCAGGCAGTTCTTC.

In this sample, this clonotype turned up a few times. This chain links TRBV12-3 or TRBV12-4 with TRBJ2-7; unclear D gene. This CDR3 has 11 residues. The V gene lost 7 bases and the J gene lost 8 bases, with 12 bases spanning the gap. The CDR3 is CASTRVVKQYF. As DNA, the CDR3 is TGTGCCAGCACCCGCGTGGTAAAGCAGTACTTC.

A note on this clonotype: One junction end does not reproduce the germline sequence, and a read error may be involved. The CDR3 protein is CASGLGGQGRHNEQFF. DNA for the CDR3: TGCGCCAGCGGCTTGGGTGGACAGGGACGGCACAATGAGCAGTTCTTC. The genes are TRBV5-1 and TRBJ2-1; 8 nucleotides line up with TRBD1. The CDR3 is made up of 16 amino acids. CDR1 is SGHRS, CDR2 YFSETQ, per germline. The full variable domain, completed using reference TRBV5-1 and TRBJ2-1, is KAGVTQTPRYLIKTRGQQVTLSCSPISGHRSVSWYQQTPGQGLQFLFEYFSETQRNKGNFPGRFSGRQFSNSRSEMNVSTLELGDSALYLCASGLGGQGRHNEQFFGPGTRLTVL.

This clonotype was seen a few times. CDR3 nucleotide sequence: TGCGCCAGCAGCTTGGAAGGACTAGCGGTGGCAGATACGCAGTATTTT. Amino acid sequence: CASSLEGLAVADTQYF. This sequence joins TRBV5-1 and TRBJ2-3, with TRBD2 identical over 10 bases. From germline, CDR1 is SGHRS and CDR2 YFSETQ. This CDR3 has 16 amino acids. V was pared by 0 bases and J by 4 bases, with 5 bases of the junction left unmatched.

V gene TRBV12-3 or TRBV12-4 combines with J gene TRBJ2-3; 10 nucleotides line up with TRBD1. V shed 6 bases, J shed 4 bases, and the junction held 10 bases outside the gene matches. The CDR3 runs 16 residues. The CDR3 loop reads CASREGQGIWADTQYF. Here the CDR3 DNA reads TGTGCCAGCAGGGAGGGACAGGGGATTTGGGCAGATACGCAGTATTTT.

With respect to this clonotype: Germline is not matched at one junction end, which may reflect a read error. The chain joins TRBV19 to TRBJ2-2, with 7 bases aligning to TRBD1. CDR3 length equals 17 residues. Germline CDR1 and CDR2: LNHDA and SQIVND (reference sequence). CDR3 DNA sequence: TGTGCCAATAGTTCCGGTCCCTACAGGGGGAACACCGGGGAGCTGTTTTTT. Translating gives CANSSGPYRGNTGELFF.

The chain employs TRBV5-1 and TRBJ2-2; D is unclear. The ends were cut back, 0 bases at V and 7 bases at J, with 13 bases in the middle. This CDR3 is 15 amino acids long. The germline V gene has CDR1 SGHRS and CDR2 YFSETQ. CDR3 sequence (DNA): TGCGCCAGCAGCTTGGAGGCCATCTGGGGCGGGGAGCTGTTTTTT. It codes for CASSLEAIWGGELFF.

The chain couples TRBV28 to TRBJ2-5; D may be TRBD2 (6 bases). V shed 2 bases and J shed 1 base, with 8 bases lying between them. The CDR3 spans 14 residues. Germline CDR1 and CDR2: MDHEN and SYDVKM. The CDR3, as DNA: TGTGCCAGCAGTTTAATGGGACTCCAAGAGACCCAGTACTTC. This codes for CASSLMGLQETQYF.

This rearrangement joins TRBV6-5 to TRBJ2-6; D tentatively fits TRBD1 or TRBD2 (6 bases each). Trimming took 2 bases from V and 4 from J, leaving 15 bases between them. The germline gives CDR1 MNHEY, CDR2 SVGAGI. The CDR3 has 17 amino acids. The CDR3: CASSYAPGAMGANVLTF. The CDR3 coding sequence is TGTGCCAGCAGTTACGCCCCGGGGGCTATGGGGGCCAACGTCCTGACTTTC.

This clonotype came up a few times. The chain combines TRBV2 with TRBJ2-7, with 8 bases aligning to TRBD2. This CDR3 is built from 13 residues. Germline V CDR1 and CDR2: SNHLY, FYNNEI. With V trimmed by 8 bases and J by 7 bases, 10 bases remained unmatched. The CDR3 DNA reads as TGTGCCAGCGGGCGGGAGGAGTCGGGGGAGCAGTACTTC. Its translation is CASGREESGEQYF.

The table lists this clonotype with a few counts. This sequence joins TRBV5-1 and TRBJ2-5; 7 bases are a match to TRBD1. The J segment lost 5 bases and the V segment lost 3 bases, leaving 16 bases of the junction unmatched. CDR3 length equals 17 residues. Germline lookup yields CDR1 SGHRS and CDR2 YFSETQ. CDR3 in DNA: TGCGCCAGCAGCTCTGGCGGCCGACAGGGAGCGCAGGAGACCCAGTACTTC. Translated: CASSSGGRQGAQETQYF.

This clonotype occurred a few times. The chain links TRBV5-1 to TRBJ1-1; D ambiguous. Germline V CDR1 and CDR2: SGHRS, YFSETQ. This CDR3 has 14 amino acids. V was clipped by 5 bases and J by 0 bases, with 11 bases between them. In DNA, the CDR3 is TGCGCCAGCAGACCCCAGAACTTGAACACTGAAGCTTTCTTT. It encodes CASRPQNLNTEAFF.

This clonotype was seen more than once but under ten times. The chain employs TRBV12-3 or TRBV12-4 and TRBJ2-5; 7 nucleotides agree with TRBD1. The CDR3 runs 15 residues. The V gene end was trimmed by 2 bases and the J gene end by 2 bases; junction bases not matched to a gene: 5. The CDR3 loop reads CASSLWVTGQETQYF. As DNA, the CDR3 is TGTGCCAGCAGTTTATGGGTGACAGGGCAAGAGACCCAGTACTTC.

This clonotype has more than one count but fewer than ten. V is TRBV29-1 and J is TRBJ2-3; 7 bases are shared with TRBD2. J gave up 6 bases and V 6 bases, and 6 bases lay outside the gene matches. The CDR3 contains 12 residues. Germline V gene sequence: CDR1 SQVTM, CDR2 ANQGSEA. Here the CDR3 reads CSVAWREDTQYF. CDR3 DNA: TGCAGCGTCGCATGGCGGGAGGATACGCAGTATTTT.

This clonotype came up many times. The chain recombines TRBV28 with TRBJ2-1; D may be TRBD1 (6 bases). Germline CDR1 is MDHEN and CDR2 is SYDVKM. This CDR3 is 15 amino acids long. Trimming pared 6 bases from V and 3 bases from J, leaving 15 bases between. The CDR3 DNA sequence: TGTGCCAGCAGCTTTCAGGGACAAGACTACAATGAGCAGTTCTTC. This sequence encodes CASSFQGQDYNEQFF.

This clonotype showed up just a few times. The V call is TRBV20-1, the J call TRBJ2-7; D is perhaps TRBD1 (6 bases). Looked up from germline, CDR1 is DFQATT and CDR2 is SNEGSKA (reference sequence). This CDR3 has 13 residues. V was clipped by 4 bases and J by 2 bases, with 12 bases between them. The CDR3: CSATQDRPYEQYF. CDR3 nucleotides: TGCAGTGCTACACAAGACAGGCCCTACGAGCAGTACTTC.

The chain combines TRBV10-3 with TRBJ2-1, with 13 bases matching TRBD2. The CDR3 is 14 residues long. Trimming cost V 7 bases and J 9 bases; bases outside gene matches: 6. CDR1 and CDR2 (germline): ENHRY, SYGVKD. The CDR3, as DNA: TGTGCCATCAAAGGACTAGCGGGAGAGGTTGAGCAGTTCTTC. Protein sequence: CAIKGLAGEVEQFF.

This clonotype came up a few times. The chain joins TRBV12-3 or TRBV12-4 to TRBJ1-6; 7 bases line up with TRBD1. The CDR3 consists of 15 residues. The junction had 6 bases not matched to a gene; V was cut back by 5 bases and J by 5 bases. The CDR3 DNA is TGTGCCAGCAGTAAACCGACAGGGCATAATTCACCCCTCCACTTT. Its translation: CASSKPTGHNSPLHF.

This rearrangement joins TRBV10-3 to TRBJ2-7, with 9 bases that match TRBD1. Germline CDR1 and CDR2: ENHRY and SYGVKD. V shed 0 bases and J 7 bases; nucleotides not matched to a gene: 7. This CDR3 region has 15 residues. The CDR3 loop is CAISESGTGSKEQYF. The CDR3 DNA is TGTGCCATCAGTGAGTCCGGGACAGGGTCGAAAGAGCAGTACTTC.

The V call is TRBV10-3, the J call TRBJ2-4; the D is unclear. CDR1 and CDR2 (germline): ENHRY, SYGVKD. The CDR3 runs to 17 residues. Trimming pared 0 bases from V and 1 base from J, leaving 13 bases between. CDR3 coding DNA: TGTGCCATCAGTGAGTCCGACACCACCGGGGCCAAAAACATTCAGTACTTC. This codes for CAISESDTTGAKNIQYF.

The rearrangement uses TRBV5-1 and TRBJ2-3; the match to TRBD2 covers 8 bases. Trimming took 0 bases from V and 1 from J; bases not matched to a gene: 4. The CDR3 is 16 amino acids. CDR1 and CDR2 (germline): SGHRS, YFSETQ. The CDR3 coding sequence is TGCGCCAGCAGCTTGGGGCCAGCGGGGGGCACAGATACGCAGTATTTT. Its translation: CASSLGPAGGTDTQYF.

The rearrangement links TRBV20-1 to TRBJ2-3; perhaps TRBD1 as D (6 bases). The CDR3 loop spans 16 amino acids. Germline lookup yields CDR1 DFQATT and CDR2 SNEGSKA (reference sequence). The V and J ends lost 4 bases and 1 base respectively, with 18 bases between them. CDR3 residues: CSATRDILRRTDTQYF. The DNA of the CDR3 is TGCAGTGCTACCCGGGACATCCTAAGGCGCACAGATACGCAGTATTTT.